Listed below are T cell receptor beta chains from one sample, sequenced in a study of T cell responses to AZD1222 COVID-19 vaccine. Assay used: immunoSEQ multiplex PCR; TCRdb lists only in-frame clones, some missing. The repertoire holds 130,000 to 150,000 clones, roughly 90% seen once, with 5.4% in the top ten. Sequenced here: peripheral blood, sampled 28 days after the second dose of the MenACWY control vaccine. All receptors derive from an adult who received the MenACWY meningococcal vaccine as a control. The CDR3 runs from the conserved cysteine through the conserved F or W. The D gene is left open where the match is weak. Clone size is not always given. Where it is, it says once, few, many or a class for expanded clones.

cdr3_aa,cdr3_nt,v_call,clone_size,d_call,j_call
CASSLAGRGQETQYF,TGTGCCAGCAGCTTGGCCGGGAGGGGCCAAGAGACCCAGTACTTC,TRBV5-6,NA,TRBD2,TRBJ2-5
CASSFGRSPRGQETQYF,TGCGCCAGCAGCTTCGGCAGGTCCCCAAGAGGGCAAGAGACCCAGTACTTC,TRBV5-1,NA,NA,TRBJ2-5
CASSSYRATEAFF,TGTGCCAGCAGCTCCTACAGGGCCACTGAAGCTTTCTTT,TRBV13,NA,NA,TRBJ1-1
CASSVRGLAGVETQYF,TGTGCCAGCAGCGTAAGGGGACTAGCGGGAGTCGAGACCCAGTACTTC,TRBV9,NA,TRBD2,TRBJ2-5
CASSPETAGGAEAFF,TGTGCCAGCAGCCCGGAGACAGCCGGAGGCGCTGAAGCTTTCTTT,TRBV5-6,NA,NA,TRBJ1-1
CAWSVGKYEQYF,TGTGCCTGGAGTGTAGGGAAGTACGAGCAGTACTTC,TRBV30,NA,NA,TRBJ2-7
CASSLTGTYSQETQYF,TGTGCCAGCAGCTTGACCGGGACATACTCCCAAGAGACCCAGTACTTC,TRBV11-3,NA,NA,TRBJ2-5
CAISDDSKYGYTF,TGTGCCATCAGTGACGACAGCAAATATGGCTACACCTTC,TRBV10-3,NA,NA,TRBJ1-2
CASHLGGAGDEQYF,TGTGCCTCCCACCTCGGGGGGGCGGGCGACGAGCAGTACTTC,TRBV30,NA,TRBD2,TRBJ2-7
CASSPGELGAFF,TGTGCCAGCAGTCCCGGGGAATTAGGAGCTTTCTTT,TRBV6-5,few,NA,TRBJ1-1
CASSGTRSGELFF,TGTGCCAGCAGCGGGACCCGATCCGGGGAGCTGTTTTTT,TRBV7-3,NA,NA,TRBJ2-2